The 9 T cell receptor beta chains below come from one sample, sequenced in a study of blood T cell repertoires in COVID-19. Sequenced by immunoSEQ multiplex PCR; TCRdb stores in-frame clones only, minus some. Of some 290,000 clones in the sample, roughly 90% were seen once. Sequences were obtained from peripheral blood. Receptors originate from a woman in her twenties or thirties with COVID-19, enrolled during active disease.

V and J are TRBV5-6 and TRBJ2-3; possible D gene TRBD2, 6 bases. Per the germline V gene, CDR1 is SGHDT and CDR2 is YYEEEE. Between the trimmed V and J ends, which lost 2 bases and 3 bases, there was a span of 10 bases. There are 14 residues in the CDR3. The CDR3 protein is CASSFVGSTDTQYF. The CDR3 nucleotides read TGTGCCAGCAGCTTCGTCGGGAGTACAGATACGCAGTATTTT.

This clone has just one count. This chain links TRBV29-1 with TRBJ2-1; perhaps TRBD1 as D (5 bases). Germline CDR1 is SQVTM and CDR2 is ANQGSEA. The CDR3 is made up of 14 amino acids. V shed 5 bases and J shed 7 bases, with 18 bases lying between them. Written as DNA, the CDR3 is TGCAGCGTTAACAGGCTCTCTCGAAGGAATGAGCAGTTCTTC. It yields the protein CSVNRLSRRNEQFF.

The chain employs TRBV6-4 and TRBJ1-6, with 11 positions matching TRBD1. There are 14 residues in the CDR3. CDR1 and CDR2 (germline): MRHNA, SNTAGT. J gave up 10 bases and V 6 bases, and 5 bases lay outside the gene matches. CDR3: CASRWTGGSSPLHF. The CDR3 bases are TGTGCCAGCAGATGGACAGGGGGCTCATCACCCCTCCACTTT.

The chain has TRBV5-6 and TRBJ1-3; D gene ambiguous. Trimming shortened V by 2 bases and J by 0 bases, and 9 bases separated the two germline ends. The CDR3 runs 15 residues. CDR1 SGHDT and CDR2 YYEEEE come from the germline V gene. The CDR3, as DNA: TGTGCCAGCAGCTTCAGAGGGTTCTCTGGAAACACCATATATTTT. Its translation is CASSFRGFSGNTIYF.

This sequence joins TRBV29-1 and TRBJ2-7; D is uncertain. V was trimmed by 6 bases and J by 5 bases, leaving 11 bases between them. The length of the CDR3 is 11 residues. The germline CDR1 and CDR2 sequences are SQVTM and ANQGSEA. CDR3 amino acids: CSVGLDHEQYF. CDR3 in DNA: TGCAGCGTAGGCCTAGACCACGAGCAGTACTTC.

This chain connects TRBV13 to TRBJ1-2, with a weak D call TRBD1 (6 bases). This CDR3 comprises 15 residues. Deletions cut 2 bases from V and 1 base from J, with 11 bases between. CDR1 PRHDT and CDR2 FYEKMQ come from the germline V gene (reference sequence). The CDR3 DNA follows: TGTGCCAGCAGCTTAAGGACAGTCAATAACTATGGCTACACCTTC. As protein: CASSLRTVNNYGYTF.

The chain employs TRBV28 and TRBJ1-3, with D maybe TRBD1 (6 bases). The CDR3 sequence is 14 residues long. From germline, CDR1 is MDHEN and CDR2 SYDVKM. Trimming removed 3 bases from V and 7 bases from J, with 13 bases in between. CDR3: CASSLIGGENTIYF. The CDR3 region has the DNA TGTGCCAGCAGTTTGATAGGGGGTGAGAACACCATATATTTT.

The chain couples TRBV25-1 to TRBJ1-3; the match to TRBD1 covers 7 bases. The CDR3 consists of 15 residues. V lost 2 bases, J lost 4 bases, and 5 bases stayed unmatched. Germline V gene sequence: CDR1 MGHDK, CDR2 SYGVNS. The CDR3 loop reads CASSETGTAGNTIYF. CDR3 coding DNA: TGTGCCAGCAGTGAAACCGGGACAGCAGGAAACACCATATATTTT.

The CDR3 reads CASSTDGDSGNTIYF. In DNA, the CDR3 is TGTGCCAGCAGCACCGACGGGGACTCTGGAAACACCATATATTTT. V and J are TRBV7-9 and TRBJ1-3; D gene uncertain. Trimming took off 5 bases at V and 0 bases at J, with 11 bases between the two ends. Germline values: CDR1 SEHNR, CDR2 FQNEAQ (reference sequence). CDR3 size: 15 residues.